These T cell receptor beta chains were read from a single sample in a study of T cell repertoires in cytomegalovirus infection. TCRdb re-called the reads through MiXCR, storing one row per CDR3 protein. The data contain roughly 500,000 distinct CDR3 sequences, roughly 12% of them singletons. Sequencing was done on a sample of PBMCs. The origin of the receptors is a human donor in good health (CMV status not recorded). Some clones in this sample may be carry-over from other donors' samples. The CDR3 runs from the conserved cysteine through the conserved F or W. The D gene is left open where the match is weak. The size entry is marked missing in some rows and otherwise reads once, few, many or a size class.

many	TRBJ2-1	TRBD2	TRBV28	TGTGCCAGCATTCCCCGTTTGGGACTAGCGATGAATGAGCAGTTCTTC	CASIPRLGLAMNEQFF
few	TRBJ2-7	TRBD2	TRBV6-5	TGTGCCAGCAGCCCCGGGACTAGCGGGAGTCTCTACGAGCAGTACTTC	CASSPGTSGSLYEQYF
many	TRBJ1-1	NA	TRBV12-3/TRBV12-4	TGTGCCAGCAGTTTAACCTCAGTGAACACTGAAGCTTTCTTT	CASSLTSVNTEAFF
many	TRBJ1-3	TRBD1	TRBV25-1	TGTGCCAGCATGAGGCTCCGGGACAGGGGACCTGGAAACACCATATATTTT	CASMRLRDRGPGNTIYF
few	TRBJ2-5	NA	TRBV10-2	TGCGCCAGCAGTGAGTCCTCGCGGGGACAAGAGACCCAGTACTTC	CASSESSRGQETQYF
NA	TRBJ1-2	NA	TRBV29-1	TGCAGCGTTGGTAGCAACTATGGCTACACCTTC	CSVGSNYGYTF
NA	TRBJ1-3	TRBD1	TRBV20-1	TGCAGTGCTAGAGGGGACCCTTCCAGGGGGAACACCATATATTTT	CSARGDPSRGNTIYF
NA	TRBJ2-1	TRBD1	TRBV20-1	TGCAGTGCAACCCCTCCGACAGGGGATTCCTACAATGAGCAGTTCTTC	CSATPPTGDSYNEQFF
many	TRBJ2-7	NA	TRBV28	TGTGCCAGCAGTCCCAACTTGGGGTCCTACGAGCAGTACTTC	CASSPNLGSYEQYF
few	TRBJ1-1	NA	TRBV20-1	TGCAGTGTAAGCTTGGCAGGGCGGACTCAAGCTTTCTTT	CSVSLAGRTQAFF
many	TRBJ1-6	NA	TRBV3-1	TGTGCCAGCAGCCAAGGGCAGGACACGGCGTCACCCCTCCACTTT	CASSQGQDTASPLHF
NA	TRBJ2-2	NA	TRBV9	TGTGCCAGCAGAGGAAGCGCCGGGGAGCTGTTTTTT	CASRGSAGELFF
many	TRBJ2-4	TRBD1	TRBV5-5	TGTGCCAGCAGCTACTACAGGGGGCTGGCCAAAAACATTCAGTACTTC	CASSYYRGLAKNIQYF
many	TRBJ2-1	NA	TRBV4-2	TGTGCCAGCAGCCCCCCGGGACTGGCCTACAATGAGCAGTTCTTC	CASSPPGLAYNEQFF
many	TRBJ2-2	NA	TRBV11-1	TGTGCCAGCAGCTTAGCGCTCGGGGTGGCCGGGGAGCTGTTTTTT	CASSLALGVAGELFF
many	TRBJ2-2	NA	TRBV7-8	TGTGCCAGCAGCTTAGCGACAGGCGTCACGGGGACCGGGGAGCTGTTTTTT	CASSLATGVTGTGELFF
many	TRBJ1-6	NA	TRBV7-2	TGTGCCAGCAGCTTAGGAAGAGGAAATTCACCCCTCCACTTT	CASSLGRGNSPLHF
NA	TRBJ1-2	TRBD1	TRBV20-1	TGCAGTGCTAGTACAGGGGAGGGCTATGGCTACACCTTC	CSASTGEGYGYTF
many	TRBJ1-1	NA	TRBV12-3/TRBV12-4	TGTGCCAGCAGTTCACCTCCGGGGTCTGTAACTTTCTTT	CASSSPPGSVTFF
NA	TRBJ2-3	NA	TRBV7-3	TGTGCCAGCAGCTTAAATCCGGGGAGCACAGATACGCAGTATTTT	CASSLNPGSTDTQYF
NA	TRBJ1-6	NA	TRBV10-3	TGTGCCATCAGTGAAGTCGGGGAATCACCCCTCCACTTT	CAISEVGESPLHF
many	TRBJ2-1	TRBD2	TRBV6-1	TGTGCCAGCACCTTACCTGGCGGGGGAAATGAGCAGTTCTTC	CASTLPGGGNEQFF
many	TRBJ2-1	NA	TRBV7-3	TGTGCCAGCAGCTTAAGAGGGGCCGTAACAAATGAGCAGTTCTTC	CASSLRGAVTNEQFF
NA	TRBJ2-7	TRBD2	TRBV28	TGTGCCAGCAGTCCCGGGGATATGCGGGAGCACGAGCAGTACTTC	CASSPGDMREHEQYF
few	TRBJ1-2	NA	TRBV7-9	TGTGCCAGCAGCTTAGGGCAGGGGATCAATGGCTACACCTTC	CASSLGQGINGYTF
many	TRBJ2-4	NA	TRBV7-9	TGTGCCAGCAGCCAAGAGGCTCTAGCCAAAAACATTCAGTACTTC	CASSQEALAKNIQYF
few	TRBJ2-5	NA	TRBV27	TGTGCCAGGAGGGGGGCGGGGGAGACCCAGTACTTC	CARRGAGETQYF
few	TRBJ2-7	TRBD1	TRBV14	TGTGCCAGCAGAGATTCGGGACAGTACTACGAGCAGTACTTC	CASRDSGQYYEQYF
few	TRBJ2-5	TRBD1	TRBV10-3	TGTGCCATCAGAGACGGACAGGGCCAAGAGACCCAGTACTTC	CAIRDGQGQETQYF
many	TRBJ2-7	NA	TRBV6-5	TGTGCCAGCAGTCACGACGACAGGGAGGAAGCATACGAGCAGTACTTC	CASSHDDREEAYEQYF
many	TRBJ2-2	NA	TRBV27	TGTGCCAGCCGGTGGAACACCGGGGAGCTGTTTTTT	CASRWNTGELFF
many	TRBJ2-7	NA	TRBV6-1	TGTGCCAGCAGTGCGATTAGCGACCTTTCCTACGAGCAGTACTTC	CASSAISDLSYEQYF
few	TRBJ1-1	TRBD1	TRBV7-9	TGTGCCAGCAGCGCCCGAACAGGGGGCACTGAAGCTTTCTTT	CASSARTGGTEAFF
NA	TRBJ1-5	NA	TRBV2	TGTGCCAGCAACCGGGACGGCAATCAGCCCCAGCATTTT	CASNRDGNQPQHF
NA	TRBJ1-5	NA	TRBV12-3/TRBV12-4	TGTGCCAGCAGTCTAGAGAGGTCTCTTACCAATCAGCCCCAGCATTTT	CASSLERSLTNQPQHF
many	TRBJ1-2	TRBD1	TRBV4-2	TGTGCCAGCAGCCGACCGGACAGGGCCTTGGGCGGCTACACCTTC	CASSRPDRALGGYTF
many	TRBJ1-1	NA	TRBV11-2	TGTGCCAGCAGCGCTATGCCTGGACATTCGAACACTGAAGCTTTCTTT	CASSAMPGHSNTEAFF
many	TRBJ1-1	NA	TRBV2	TGTGCCAGCAGTAACAGTCGGGGCCTCGAAGCTTTCTTT	CASSNSRGLEAFF
many	TRBJ1-2	TRBD1	TRBV7-3	TGTGCCAGCAGCCAAAATCCCGGGGACAGGGATGGCTACACCTTC	CASSQNPGDRDGYTF
many	TRBJ1-1	NA	TRBV12-3/TRBV12-4	TGTGCCAGCAGGCCCGGGGTACGGAACACTGAAGCTTTCTTT	CASRPGVRNTEAFF
few	TRBJ1-2	NA	TRBV2	TGTGCCACCAGGGGCGGTGGCTACACCTTC	CATRGGGYTF
many	TRBJ2-1	TRBD2	TRBV19	TGTGCCAGTACCCCTAGCGGCTCCTACAATGAGCAGTTCTTC	CASTPSGSYNEQFF
few	TRBJ1-5	NA	TRBV3-1	TGTGCCAGCAGCCAAGCTGGAAGCAATCAGCCCCAGCATTTT	CASSQAGSNQPQHF